Presented here are 14 T cell receptor beta chains from one specimen sequenced in a study of T cells after yellow fever vaccination. TCRdb processed the 5' RACE reads anew with MiXCR; each CDR3 protein has one entry. The data contain some 340,000 distinct CDR3 sequences, about 10% of them singletons. Source: CD4+ T cells sorted from PBMCs, taken 45 days after the yellow fever booster vaccination. The receptors were sampled from a man between 18 and 35 years old who received the YFV17D yellow fever vaccine.

This clonotype turned up a few times. The chain joins TRBV7-2 to TRBJ2-7; 8 bases are a match to TRBD2. V lost 5 bases to trimming and J lost 2 bases; unmatched junction nucleotides: 8. Germline V gene sequence: CDR1 SGHTA, CDR2 FQGNSA. The CDR3 length is 15 residues. CDR3 in DNA: TGTGCCAGCAGCCAGGTGACGGGGGGGACCTACGAGCAGTACTTC. Translating gives CASSQVTGGTYEQYF.

The chain employs TRBV7-8 and TRBJ1-5, with 7 bases aligning to TRBD1. The germline V gene has CDR1 SGHVS and CDR2 FQNEAQ. V was pared by 6 bases and J by 3 bases, with 8 bases of the junction left unmatched. The CDR3 totals 15 residues. In DNA form, the CDR3 reads TGTGCCAGCAGTATTGGGACAGATATCAATCAGCCCCAGCATTTT. This gives the protein CASSIGTDINQPQHF.

This clonotype was picked up many times. V and J are TRBV7-8 and TRBJ2-5; 11 bases agree with TRBD2. This CDR3 region has 14 residues. CDR1 and CDR2 (germline): SGHVS, FQNEAQ. The V and J ends lost 8 bases and 5 bases, in that order; junction bases with no gene match: 7. The CDR3 bases are TGTGCCAGCGTAGCGGGGGGGCCGCGGGAGACCCAGTACTTC. Translation: CASVAGGPRETQYF.

The chain carries TRBV12-3 or TRBV12-4 and TRBJ1-2; no firm D call. Trimming shortened V by 5 bases and J by 5 bases, and 15 bases separated the two germline ends. CDR3 length equals 14 residues. The CDR3 bases are TGTGCCAGCAGTGCCCTACTTCACCCATATGGCTACACCTTC. Residues: CASSALLHPYGYTF.

The V and J genes are TRBV20-1 and TRBJ1-1; D is unclear. Germline loops: CDR1 DFQATT, CDR2 SNEGSKA (reference sequence). The V end lost 4 bases, the J end lost 5 bases, and 14 bases lay between the germline ends. This CDR3 comprises 13 residues. For the CDR3, the DNA is TGCAGTGCTACCCGCCCGGAGGTGACTGAAGCTTTCTTT. Its translation: CSATRPEVTEAFF.

The chain carries TRBV7-2 and TRBJ1-5, with no clear D. Germline V CDR1 and CDR2: SGHTA, FQGNSA. The CDR3 has 15 amino acids. V lost 5 bases, J lost 3 bases, and 14 bases lay in between. This CDR3 is CASSQTYGPNQPQHF. The CDR3 DNA is TGTGCCAGCAGCCAAACGTATGGGCCCAATCAGCCCCAGCATTTT.

J is TRBJ1-2 and V is TRBV5-1, with 7 nucleotides matching TRBD1. J was trimmed by 8 bases and V by 2 bases; bases with no gene match: 6. The germline gives CDR1 SGHRS, CDR2 YFSETQ. The CDR3 sequence is 13 residues long. In DNA, the CDR3 is TGCGCCAGCAGCTTCACAGGGGAAGAAGGCTACACCTTC. Encoded protein: CASSFTGEEGYTF.

The chain combines TRBV9 with TRBJ2-5; 7 nucleotides agree with TRBD2. The CDR3 loop spans 16 amino acids. Germline-derived CDR1 and CDR2 are SGDLS and YYNGEE. V trimming: 3 bases; J trimming: 2 bases; junction bases outside the gene matches: 10. The CDR3: CASSGTLAGQQETQYF. The CDR3 DNA reads as TGTGCCAGCAGCGGAACATTAGCGGGTCAACAAGAGACCCAGTACTTC.

The rearrangement links TRBV25-1 to TRBJ2-5, with D possibly matching TRBD1 (5 bases). V was cut by 2 bases and J by 4 bases, with 8 bases left in between. This CDR3 contains 13 residues. Germline assignment: CDR1 MGHDK and CDR2 SYGVNS. CDR3 coding DNA: TGTGCCAGCAGTGAACGAACAGGAGAGACCCAGTACTTC. This sequence encodes CASSERTGETQYF.

This clonotype has a handful of counts. This chain connects TRBV20-1 to TRBJ2-7; D possibly corresponds to TRBD1 (5 bases). The CDR3 runs 13 residues. The germline V gene encodes CDR1 DFQATT and CDR2 SNEGSKA (reference sequence). V was clipped by 6 bases and J by 4 bases, with 16 bases between them. This chain's CDR3 is CSAAQGFAYEQYV. For the CDR3, the DNA is TGCAGTGCAGCGCAGGGTTTTGCGTACGAGCAGTACGTC.

This clonotype has more than one count but fewer than ten. The chain uses TRBV19 and TRBJ2-4; 7 nucleotides agree with TRBD1. V shed 4 bases and J 7 bases; nucleotides not matched to a gene: 4. This CDR3 has 13 amino acids. CDR1 and CDR2 from the germline V gene are LNHDA and SQIVND (reference sequence). The CDR3 is CASSSTGQNIQYF. Here the CDR3 DNA reads TGTGCCAGTAGTAGTACGGGACAGAACATTCAGTACTTC.

This chain connects TRBV20-1 to TRBJ1-2; the match to TRBD1 covers 8 bases. The CDR3 has 13 residues. Germline V CDR1 and CDR2: DFQATT, SNEGSKA (reference sequence). CDR3 sequence: CSSGTGVLRGYTF. The CDR3 nucleotides read TGCAGCTCCGGGACAGGTGTATTAAGAGGCTACACCTTC.

The chain links TRBV7-6 to TRBJ2-1, with D possibly matching TRBD2 (6 bases). The length of the CDR3 is 14 residues. Trimming took off 1 base at V and 5 bases at J, with 9 bases between the two ends. CDR1 and CDR2 from the germline V gene are SGHVS and FNYEAQ. Written as DNA, the CDR3 is TGTGCCAGCAGCTTAGTCTCGGGGGACAATGAGCAGTTCTTC. It codes for CASSLVSGDNEQFF.

This clonotype was detected a few times. This rearrangement joins TRBV5-1 to TRBJ2-1, with 8 positions matching TRBD1. The CDR3 covers 15 residues. Germline-derived CDR1 and CDR2 are SGHRS and YFSETQ. Germline trimming cut 0 bases from V and 8 bases from J; bases unmatched to any gene: 7. The CDR3 bases are TGCGCCAGCAGCTTGGGACAGGGGCCAGGGGATGAGCAGTTCTTC. Translated, it gives CASSLGQGPGDEQFF.